This is a list of T cell receptor beta chains from one sample in a study of blood T cells in healthy people across ages. MiXCR, run by TCRdb on the 5' RACE reads, gives a single entry per CDR3 protein. The sample has hundreds of thousands of distinct CDR3 sequences, about 62% seen once. Sequencing was carried out using blood. The source of these receptors is a man aged 25-40 years in good health. Each CDR3 is given with its conserved first and last residue. A D gene is named only where the DNA matches it firmly. Clone size is shown for a subset of rows, as once, few, many or a class of expanded clone.

J gene: TRBJ2-5
D gene: TRBD2
clone size: NA
V gene: TRBV6-5
CDR3 protein: CASSDAGGQETQYF
CDR3 DNA: TGTGCCAGCAGTGACGCGGGGGGGCAAGAGACCCAGTACTTC

J gene: TRBJ1-2
D gene: NA
clone size: NA
V gene: TRBV28
CDR3 protein: CASSLAGALRGYTF
CDR3 DNA: TGTGCCAGCAGTTTAGCGGGGGCTTTACGGGGCTACACCTTC

J gene: TRBJ2-6
D gene: TRBD1
clone size: NA
V gene: TRBV28
CDR3 protein: CASSLYRTGSPVDVLTF
CDR3 DNA: TGTGCCAGCAGTTTATATCGGACAGGGTCCCCCGTGGACGTCCTGACTTTC

J gene: TRBJ2-3
D gene: NA
clone size: NA
V gene: TRBV12-3/TRBV12-4
CDR3 protein: CASSFRRQEGDTQYF
CDR3 DNA: TGTGCCAGCAGTTTTAGGAGACAGGAGGGGGATACGCAGTATTTT

J gene: TRBJ2-2
D gene: TRBD1
clone size: NA
V gene: TRBV15
CDR3 protein: CATSGRGQDRVGGELFF
CDR3 DNA: TGTGCCACCAGCGGAAGAGGGCAGGACAGGGTTGGCGGGGAGCTGTTTTTT

J gene: TRBJ1-4
D gene: NA
clone size: NA
V gene: TRBV7-9
CDR3 protein: CASSLNGERRKLFF
CDR3 DNA: TGTGCCAGCAGCTTAAACGGGGAGCGGAGAAAACTGTTTTTT

J gene: TRBJ2-5
D gene: TRBD2
clone size: NA
V gene: TRBV5-5
CDR3 protein: CASSLPGRALGEQYF
CDR3 DNA: TGTGCCAGCAGCTTGCCCGGGAGGGCCTTGGGTGAGCAGTACTTC

J gene: TRBJ1-2
D gene: NA
clone size: NA
V gene: TRBV12-3/TRBV12-4
CDR3 protein: CASSSGTFGGYTF
CDR3 DNA: TGTGCCAGCAGTTCCGGGACGTTTGGGGGCTACACCTTC

J gene: TRBJ1-4
D gene: TRBD1
clone size: few
V gene: TRBV5-1
CDR3 protein: CASSLGGQGSEKLFF
CDR3 DNA: TGCGCCAGCAGCTTGGGTGGACAGGGGAGTGAAAAACTGTTTTTT

J gene: TRBJ1-2
D gene: TRBD1
clone size: NA
V gene: TRBV6-4
CDR3 protein: CASSDSNRGDYGYTF
CDR3 DNA: TGTGCCAGCAGTGACTCGAACAGGGGTGACTATGGCTACACCTTC

J gene: TRBJ2-1
D gene: NA
clone size: NA
V gene: TRBV12-3/TRBV12-4
CDR3 protein: CASSLASRNEQFF
CDR3 DNA: TGTGCCAGCAGTTTAGCGAGTAGGAATGAGCAGTTCTTC

J gene: TRBJ1-2
D gene: NA
clone size: few
V gene: TRBV7-9
CDR3 protein: CASSLDSQWGYTF
CDR3 DNA: TGTGCCAGCAGCTTAGATAGCCAGTGGGGCTACACCTTC

J gene: TRBJ1-5
D gene: NA
clone size: NA
V gene: TRBV29-1
CDR3 protein: CSASSASNQPQHF
CDR3 DNA: TGCAGCGCATCGTCGGCAAGCAATCAGCCCCAGCATTTT

J gene: TRBJ2-6
D gene: NA
clone size: NA
V gene: TRBV9
CDR3 protein: CASSGGATGANVLTF
CDR3 DNA: TGTGCCAGCAGCGGAGGCGCAACCGGGGCCAACGTCCTGACTTTC

J gene: TRBJ2-4
D gene: TRBD1
clone size: NA
V gene: TRBV5-1
CDR3 protein: CASSLPGQGRNIQYF
CDR3 DNA: TGCGCCAGCAGCTTACCGGGACAGGGAAGAAACATTCAGTACTTC

J gene: TRBJ2-7
D gene: NA
clone size: few
V gene: TRBV15
CDR3 protein: CATSRDIGGGEQYF
CDR3 DNA: TGTGCCACCAGCAGGGATATCGGGGGAGGTGAGCAGTACTTC

J gene: TRBJ1-2
D gene: NA
clone size: NA
V gene: TRBV3-1
CDR3 protein: CASSHAGEGKGANYGYTF
CDR3 DNA: TGTGCCAGCAGCCATGCAGGGGAAGGGAAGGGCGCTAACTATGGCTACACCTTC

J gene: TRBJ1-5
D gene: TRBD1
clone size: NA
V gene: TRBV6-2/TRBV6-3
CDR3 protein: CASRTRQGLQPQHF
CDR3 DNA: TGTGCCAGCAGAACGAGACAGGGGTTGCAGCCCCAGCATTTT

J gene: TRBJ2-6
D gene: NA
clone size: NA
V gene: TRBV12-3/TRBV12-4
CDR3 protein: CASSGTLSGANVLTF
CDR3 DNA: TGTGCCAGCAGCGGGACACTCTCTGGGGCCAACGTCCTGACTTTC

J gene: TRBJ2-1
D gene: NA
clone size: NA
V gene: TRBV20-1
CDR3 protein: CSARENANEQFF
CDR3 DNA: TGCAGTGCTAGAGAAAACGCTAATGAGCAGTTCTTC

J gene: TRBJ1-6
D gene: TRBD1
clone size: once
V gene: TRBV12-3/TRBV12-4
CDR3 protein: CASRAGTANSPLHF
CDR3 DNA: TGTGCCAGCAGGGCCGGGACAGCTAATTCACCCCTCCACTTT

J gene: TRBJ2-7
D gene: NA
clone size: few
V gene: TRBV28
CDR3 protein: CASSLGERPYEQYF
CDR3 DNA: TGTGCCAGCAGTTTAGGGGAGCGGCCCTACGAGCAGTACTTC

J gene: TRBJ2-3
D gene: TRBD2
clone size: few
V gene: TRBV4-2
CDR3 protein: CASSQDPSLAGGDTDTQYF
CDR3 DNA: TGTGCCAGCAGCCAAGACCCCTCTTTAGCGGGGGGGGACACAGATACGCAGTATTTT

J gene: TRBJ2-6
D gene: NA
clone size: NA
V gene: TRBV6-1
CDR3 protein: CASSEVAGGAGANVLTF
CDR3 DNA: TGTGCCAGCAGTGAAGTGGCAGGGGGGGCTGGGGCCAACGTCCTGACTTTC

J gene: TRBJ2-1
D gene: NA
clone size: NA
V gene: TRBV9
CDR3 protein: CASSVFGHPGNEQFF
CDR3 DNA: TGTGCCAGCAGCGTATTTGGACACCCGGGTAATGAGCAGTTCTTC

J gene: TRBJ2-7
D gene: NA
clone size: NA
V gene: TRBV4-2
CDR3 protein: CASSPRTERAYEQYF
CDR3 DNA: TGTGCCAGCAGCCCTCGGACTGAGAGGGCCTACGAGCAGTACTTC

J gene: TRBJ1-2
D gene: NA
clone size: NA
V gene: TRBV7-9
CDR3 protein: CASQGTYGYTF
CDR3 DNA: TGTGCCTCGCAGGGGACCTATGGCTACACCTTC

J gene: TRBJ2-1
D gene: NA
clone size: once
V gene: TRBV6-1
CDR3 protein: CASSDYGGNEQFF
CDR3 DNA: TGTGCCAGCAGTGATTATGGAGGCAATGAGCAGTTCTTC

J gene: TRBJ2-7
D gene: NA
clone size: NA
V gene: TRBV9
CDR3 protein: CASAPLPEYEQYF
CDR3 DNA: TGTGCCAGCGCACCCTTACCCGAATACGAGCAGTACTTC

J gene: TRBJ2-4
D gene: TRBD1
clone size: NA
V gene: TRBV28
CDR3 protein: CASSTAGTGVNIQYF
CDR3 DNA: TGTGCCAGCAGTACGGCCGGGACAGGGGTGAACATTCAGTACTTC

J gene: TRBJ1-2
D gene: NA
clone size: many
V gene: TRBV27
CDR3 protein: CASKGTLNYGYTF
CDR3 DNA: TGTGCCAGCAAGGGGACACTGAACTATGGCTACACCTTC

J gene: TRBJ1-2
D gene: TRBD1
clone size: NA
V gene: TRBV7-8
CDR3 protein: CASSLRTGGVNYGYTF
CDR3 DNA: TGTGCCAGCAGCTTGAGGACAGGGGGGGTTAACTATGGCTACACCTTC

J gene: TRBJ2-5
D gene: TRBD1
clone size: NA
V gene: TRBV7-9
CDR3 protein: CASSNHRGAQYF
CDR3 DNA: TGTGCCAGCAGCAACCACAGGGGCGCGCAGTACTTC

J gene: TRBJ2-5
D gene: NA
clone size: NA
V gene: TRBV29-1
CDR3 protein: CSVERAGDETQYF
CDR3 DNA: TGCAGCGTTGAACGGGCAGGGGACGAGACCCAGTACTTC

J gene: TRBJ2-7
D gene: TRBD1
clone size: many
V gene: TRBV7-2
CDR3 protein: CASRSDRGSYEQYF
CDR3 DNA: TGTGCCAGCAGATCCGACAGGGGATCCTACGAGCAGTACTTC

J gene: TRBJ2-1
D gene: NA
clone size: NA
V gene: TRBV7-8
CDR3 protein: CASSAPEGDEQFF
CDR3 DNA: TGTGCCAGCAGCGCACCGGAGGGGGATGAGCAGTTCTTC

J gene: TRBJ2-1
D gene: NA
clone size: NA
V gene: TRBV29-1
CDR3 protein: CSVDEGGTYNEQFF
CDR3 DNA: TGCAGCGTTGATGAAGGGGGTACCTACAATGAGCAGTTCTTC

J gene: TRBJ2-3
D gene: NA
clone size: few
V gene: TRBV4-3
CDR3 protein: CASSQVESGFTDTQYF
CDR3 DNA: TGCGCCAGCAGCCAAGTGGAGTCCGGCTTCACAGATACGCAGTATTTT

J gene: TRBJ2-7
D gene: NA
clone size: NA
V gene: TRBV10-3
CDR3 protein: CAISESVETSLYEQYF
CDR3 DNA: TGTGCCATCAGTGAGTCTGTCGAGACATCCCTCTACGAGCAGTACTTC

J gene: TRBJ1-2
D gene: NA
clone size: NA
V gene: TRBV6-6
CDR3 protein: CASSYLYGYTF
CDR3 DNA: TGTGCCAGCAGTTATTTATATGGCTACACCTTC

J gene: TRBJ2-7
D gene: NA
clone size: NA
V gene: TRBV6-2/TRBV6-3
CDR3 protein: CASSYTESGYEQYF
CDR3 DNA: TGTGCCAGCAGTTACACCGAGTCTGGATACGAGCAGTACTTC

J gene: TRBJ2-1
D gene: TRBD2
clone size: once
V gene: TRBV20-1
CDR3 protein: CSGEPGRGDEQFF
CDR3 DNA: TGCAGTGGGGAACCGGGACGGGGGGATGAGCAGTTCTTC

J gene: TRBJ1-1
D gene: TRBD1
clone size: few
V gene: TRBV6-5
CDR3 protein: CASSYSRTGNTEAFF
CDR3 DNA: TGTGCCAGCAGTTACTCCCGGACAGGGAACACTGAAGCTTTCTTT

J gene: TRBJ2-3
D gene: TRBD1
clone size: NA
V gene: TRBV7-9
CDR3 protein: CASTDIRDRYTDTQYF
CDR3 DNA: TGTGCCAGCACCGATATCCGGGACAGATACACAGATACGCAGTATTTT